The source of this T cell receptor beta chain is a study of blood T cells in healthy people across ages. Overall study findings and caveats: Possibly confounding the expanded clonotype changes was the fact that donor CMV status was unknown. Naive T cell percentage showed a strong correlation with the diversity of TCR beta.

This CDR3 spans 14 amino acids. Germline values: CDR1 MNHEY, CDR2 SVGEGT. The J segment lost 6 bases and the V segment lost 8 bases, leaving 10 bases of the junction unmatched. Next came a second PCR, run for about 7 to 11 cycles, which used a sample-barcoded 5' primer along with a J-beta primer mix. TCRdb re-derived calls from the 5' RACE reads in MiXCR, one entry per CDR3 protein. The sample has 650,000 to 800,000 distinct CDR3 sequences; under 45% are singletons. Worth noting for this clonotype: Its target is unknown.

The receptor was isolated from a man in his 60s in good health. The sequencing sample was made of blood. This chain uses TRBV6-2 or TRBV6-3 with TRBJ1-5; 7 nucleotides match TRBD1. CDR3 DNA sequence: TGTGCCAGCGAAATGGCCCAGGGGGTTCAGCCCCAGCATTTT. It is translated as CASEMAQGVQPQHF.